This paragraph covers one T cell receptor beta chain sequence. The germline V gene encodes CDR1 SGHVT and CDR2 SQSDAQ. The CDR3 has 12 residues. With 7 bases removed from V and 6 bases from J, the gap between germline ends came to 10 bases. One entry per CDR3 protein, called by TCRdb with MiXCR from the PCR reads. The top ten hold about 20% of the sample, which has about 11,000 distinct CDR3 sequences, about 47% seen once. This sample was included in a study of tumor-infiltrating lymphocytes in oesophageal squamous cell carcinoma. Sequencing was done on a sample of esophageal tumor tissue. The chain recombines TRBV7-4 with TRBJ2-1; D is unresolved. The origin of this receptor is a female donor with esophageal squamous cell carcinoma. Here the CDR3 reads CASTLGPNEQFF. The CDR3 DNA is TGTGCCAGCACTCTAGGGCCCAATGAGCAGTTCTTC. The complete variable domain, with remaining parts taken from reference TRBV7-4 and TRBJ2-1, reads GAGVSQSPRYKVAKRGRDVALRCDSISGHVTLYWYRQTLGQGSEVLTYSQSDAQRDKSGRPSGRFSAERPERSVSTLKIQRTEQGDSAVYLCASTLGPNEQFFGPGTRLTVL.